These 16 T cell receptor beta chains share one sample of origin, sequenced in a study of cytotoxic CD8 clonotypes in ibrutinib-treated CLL (dated by TCRdb to the early 2020s). Receptors were amplified or captured by the immunoSEQ multiplex PCR assay. TCRdb obtained this table from immuneACCESS and retained in-frame rearrangements with V and J assigned. These tables miss some clones; where compared with another copy, unresolved V genes account for less than half of the shortfall, and the remainder is unexplained. For this sample there are about 180,000 clones; roughly four fifths appear just once. In total, the top ten clones hold over 4.5% of the sample. The time point label of this sample denotes: less than 30 months on ibrutinib. Sequenced material: PBMCs, taken after 24 months of ibrutinib treatment. The receptors originated from a human donor with chronic lymphocytic leukemia.

This clone was counted at least ten times. The chain is built from TRBV28 and TRBJ2-1; TRBD1 might be the D (6 bases). Germline CDR1 reads MDHEN; CDR2 reads SYDVKM. With 5 bases removed from V and 6 bases from J, the gap between germline ends came to 17 bases. The CDR3 totals 15 residues. The CDR3 is CASSRPQGASNEQFF. The CDR3 bases are TGTGCCAGCAGTCGACCACAGGGCGCTAGCAATGAGCAGTTCTTC.

The chain couples TRBV11-2 to TRBJ1-3; no firm D call. Per the germline V gene, CDR1 is SGHAT and CDR2 is FQNNGV. Trimming took off 11 bases at V and 1 base at J, with 12 bases between the two ends. The CDR3 totals 13 residues. The CDR3 nucleotides are TGTGCCGCTCGACGGATTTCTGGAAACACCATATATTTT. It is translated as CAARRISGNTIYF.

This chain joins TRBV18 and TRBJ1-3; 9 bases line up with TRBD1. Germline V CDR1 and CDR2: KGHSH, LQKENI. There are 16 residues in the CDR3. V gave up 5 bases and J gave up 2 bases; unmatched junction bases: 7. CDR3 region: CASSSAGTGTGNTIYF. Written as DNA, the CDR3 is TGTGCCAGCTCATCTGCCGGGACAGGGACTGGAAACACCATATATTTT.

J is TRBJ1-6 and V is TRBV18, with D unclear. Germline V lookup: CDR1 KGHSH, CDR2 LQKENI. There are 13 residues in the CDR3. V dropped 3 bases and J dropped 9 bases, with 9 bases sitting between them. The CDR3 here is CASSPGPISPLHF. Here the CDR3 DNA reads TGTGCCAGCTCACCCGGACCCATTTCACCCCTCCACTTT. Together with reference TRBV18 and TRBJ1-6, the CDR3 gives the full variable domain: NAGVMQNPRHLVRRRGQEARLRCSPMKGHSHVYWYRQLPEEGLKFMVYLQKENIIDESGMPKERFSAEFPKEGPSILRIQQVVRGDSAAYFCASSPGPISPLHFGNGTRLTVT.

This clone was detected once. The rearrangement uses TRBV15 and TRBJ1-2; no definite D call. The germline gives CDR1 LNHNV, CDR2 YYDKDF (reference sequence). With 5 bases removed from V and 2 bases from J, the gap between germline ends came to 9 bases. The CDR3 contains 13 residues. Here the CDR3 DNA reads TGTGCCACCAGCCCCGGCGTAAACTATGGCTACACCTTC. This codes for CATSPGVNYGYTF.

The V gene is TRBV7-2, the J gene TRBJ1-2; a weak D match, TRBD1 (6 bases). V shed 1 base and J shed 8 bases, with 14 bases lying between them. The CDR3 consists of 14 residues. The germline V gene encodes CDR1 SGHTA and CDR2 FQGNSA. This chain's CDR3 is CASSLDRDSEGYTF. The CDR3 DNA reads as TGTGCCAGCAGCTTAGACAGGGATTCGGAGGGCTACACCTTC. The whole variable domain, filled in from reference TRBV7-2 and TRBJ1-2, reads GAGVSQSPSNKVTEKGKDVELRCDPISGHTALYWYRQSLGQGLEFLIYFQGNSAPDKSGLPSDRFSAERTGGSVSTLTIQRTQQEDSAVYLCASSLDRDSEGYTFGSGTRLTVV.

In its sample, this clone was seen once. The chain uses TRBV5-4 and TRBJ1-1; the D is unclear. Trimming pared 4 bases from V and 4 bases from J, leaving 17 bases between. The CDR3 sequence is 15 residues long. Germline V gene sequence: CDR1 SGHNT, CDR2 YYREEE (reference sequence). CDR3 sequence (DNA): TGTGCCAGCAGCCCTTACGGTGGGGTCGTCACTGAAGCTTTCTTT. Amino acids: CASSPYGGVVTEAFF.

This clone was observed a handful of times. The chain links TRBV7-9 to TRBJ2-5; perhaps TRBD2 as D (7 bases). This CDR3 comprises 11 residues. Per germline, CDR1 SEHNR and CDR2 FQNEAQ (reference sequence). Between the trimmed V and J ends, which lost 8 bases and 5 bases, there was a span of 9 bases. The CDR3 reads CASRGAETQYF. The CDR3, as DNA: TGTGCCAGCCGGGGGGCTGAGACCCAGTACTTC.

V gene TRBV11-2 combines with J gene TRBJ2-1; D gene unclear. This CDR3 contains 11 residues. The germline gives CDR1 SGHAT, CDR2 FQNNGV. The V and J ends lost 5 bases and 5 bases respectively, with 4 bases between them. CDR3 DNA: TGTGCCAGCAGCCCTCACAATGAGCAGTTCTTC. Translation: CASSPHNEQFF.

The V call is TRBV19, the J call TRBJ2-3, with D perhaps matching TRBD1 or TRBD2 (5 bases each). The CDR3 is 13 amino acids. Trimming cost V 1 base and J 11 bases, with 13 bases left between them. From germline, CDR1 is LNHDA and CDR2 SQIVND (reference sequence). The CDR3 DNA is TGTGCCAGTAGTATAGTAAGAGGGGATGAGCAGTATTTT. Its protein product is CASSIVRGDEQYF. Filled out from reference TRBV19 and TRBJ2-3, the complete variable domain reads DGGITQSPKYLFRKEGQNVTLSCEQNLNHDAMYWYRQDPGQGLRLIYYSQIVNDFQKGDIAEGYSVSREKKESFPLTVTSAQKNPTAFYLCASSIVRGDEQYFGPGTRLTVL.

The V and J genes are TRBV7-2 and TRBJ2-3, with 13 positions matching TRBD2. The CDR3 sequence is 16 residues long. Unmatched junction bases numbered 8, after V lost 6 bases and J lost 5 bases. Germline-derived CDR1 and CDR2 are SGHTA and FQGNSA. The CDR3 nucleotides read TGTGCCAGCAGGTTAAGTGGGACTAGCGGGATAGATACGCAGTATTTT. Its translation is CASRLSGTSGIDTQYF.

V is TRBV7-9 and J is TRBJ1-2, with TRBD1 identical over 10 bases. Germline trimming cut 5 bases from V and 10 bases from J; bases unmatched to any gene: 13. There are 15 residues in the CDR3. The germline CDR1 and CDR2 sequences are SEHNR and FQNEAQ (reference sequence). In nucleotides, the CDR3 is TGTGCCAGCAGCCGACTTGCCGGACAGGGGGGAACCTACACCTTC. It is translated as CASSRLAGQGGTYTF.

The chain links TRBV28 to TRBJ1-1; TRBD1 is a possible D gene (5 bases). Per the germline V gene, CDR1 is MDHEN and CDR2 is SYDVKM. The V end lost 11 bases, the J end lost 0 bases, and 19 bases lay between the germline ends. The CDR3 sequence is 15 residues long. CDR3 protein: CAVTNIGVLNTEAFF. CDR3 DNA: TGTGCCGTAACCAACATAGGGGTCTTGAACACTGAAGCTTTCTTT. Complete variable domain (other parts from reference TRBV28 and TRBJ1-1): DVKVTQSSRYLVKRTGEKVFLECVQDMDHENMFWYRQDPGLGLRLIYFSYDVKMKEKGDIPEGYSVSREKKERFSLILESASTNQTSMYLCAVTNIGVLNTEAFFGQGTRLTVV.

The rearrangement links TRBV5-1 to TRBJ1-1; D call uncertain. Germline lookup yields CDR1 SGHRS and CDR2 YFSETQ. The ends were cut back, 0 bases at V and 5 bases at J, with 11 bases in the middle. The CDR3 contains 14 residues. This CDR3 reads CASSLVVTSTEAFF. CDR3 DNA sequence: TGCGCCAGCAGCTTGGTTGTGACTTCTACTGAAGCTTTCTTT. The full variable domain, rest sourced from reference TRBV5-1 and TRBJ1-1, is KAGVTQTPRYLIKTRGQQVTLSCSPISGHRSVSWYQQTPGQGLQFLFEYFSETQRNKGNFPGRFSGRQFSNSRSEMNVSTLELGDSALYLCASSLVVTSTEAFFGQGTRLTVV.

The V call is TRBV13, the J call TRBJ2-3; 9 bases are a match to TRBD1. CDR3 length equals 18 residues. Per the germline V gene, CDR1 is PRHDT and CDR2 is FYEKMQ (reference sequence). V gave up 2 bases and J gave up 0 bases; unmatched junction bases: 9. The chain's CDR3 is CASSLLDRGTPSTDTQYF. The CDR3 DNA reads as TGTGCCAGCAGCTTACTAGACAGGGGGACACCTAGCACAGATACGCAGTATTTT. Supplemented by reference TRBV13 and TRBJ2-3, the full variable domain reads AAGVIQSPRHLIKEKRETATLKCYPIPRHDTVYWYQQGPGQDPQFLISFYEKMQSDKGSIPDRFSAQQFSDYHSELNMSSLELGDSALYFCASSLLDRGTPSTDTQYFGPGTRLTVL.

The V and J genes are TRBV7-9 and TRBJ2-1, with D maybe TRBD2 (6 bases). In germline, CDR1 is SEHNR, CDR2 FQNEAQ (reference sequence). Between the trimmed V and J ends, which lost 5 bases and 9 bases, there was a span of 14 bases. The CDR3 sequence is 13 residues long. The CDR3 sequence is CASSPLGGIEQFF. The DNA of the CDR3 is TGTGCCAGCAGCCCCCTGGGGGGTATTGAGCAGTTCTTC.